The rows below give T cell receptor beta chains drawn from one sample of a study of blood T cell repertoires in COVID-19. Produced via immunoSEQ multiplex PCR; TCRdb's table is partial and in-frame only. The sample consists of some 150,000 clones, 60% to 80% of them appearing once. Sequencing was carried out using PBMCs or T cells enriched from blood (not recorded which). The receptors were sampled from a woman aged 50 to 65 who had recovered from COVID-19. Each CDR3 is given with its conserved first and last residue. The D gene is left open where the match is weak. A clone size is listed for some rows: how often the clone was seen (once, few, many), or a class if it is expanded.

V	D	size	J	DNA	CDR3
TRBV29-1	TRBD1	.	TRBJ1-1	TGCAGCGCCCCGGGACAGGCGATATGGGGCACTGAAGCTTTCTTT	CSAPGQAIWGTEAFF
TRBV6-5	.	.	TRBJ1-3	TGTGCCAGCAGTTACTCCTCGGAGAGCTCTGGAAACACCATATATTTT	CASSYSSESSGNTIYF
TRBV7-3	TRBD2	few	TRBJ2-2	TGTGCCAGCAGCTTACGGGCGGGGGTCGGCACCGGGGAGCTGTTTTTT	CASSLRAGVGTGELFF
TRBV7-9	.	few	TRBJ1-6	TGTGCCAGCAGGTTGGGGAGTAATTCACCCCTCCACTTT	CASRLGSNSPLHF
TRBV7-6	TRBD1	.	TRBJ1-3	TGTGCCAGCAGCTTAAAGGGGGCAAGCTCTGGAAACACCATATATTTT	CASSLKGASSGNTIYF
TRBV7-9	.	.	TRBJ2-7	TGTGCCAGCAGCTTACAGGGGTCCCCCTACGAGCAGTACTTC	CASSLQGSPYEQYF
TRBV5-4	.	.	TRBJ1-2	TGTGCCAGCAGCTTGGCCGGCAGGTCTAACTATGGCTACACCTTC	CASSLAGRSNYGYTF
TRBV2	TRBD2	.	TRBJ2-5	TGTGCCAGCAGGACCGCCACTAGCGGGGGGCGGGAGACCCAGTACTTC	CASRTATSGGRETQYF
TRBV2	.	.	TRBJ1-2	TGTGCCAGCAGTGAAGGCGCTTACTATGGCTACACCTTC	CASSEGAYYGYTF
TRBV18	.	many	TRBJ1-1	TGTGCCAGCTCACCTGGCGGACAGCAAAACACTGAAGCTTTCTTT	CASSPGGQQNTEAFF
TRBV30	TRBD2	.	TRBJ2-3	TGTGCCTGGAGTGGGACTAGCGCCCTCGTGCAGTATTTT	CAWSGTSALVQYF
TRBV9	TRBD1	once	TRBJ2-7	TGTGCCAGCAGCCCCCAGGACAGGGGCAACGAGCAGTACTTC	CASSPQDRGNEQYF
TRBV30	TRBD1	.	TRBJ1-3	TGTGCCTGGAGCGTCAGGGGGCTCTCTGGAAACACCATATATTTT	CAWSVRGLSGNTIYF
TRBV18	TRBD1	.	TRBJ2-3	TGTGCCAGCTCACCTACAAGTGGACAGGGGGCAGATACGCAGTATTTT	CASSPTSGQGADTQYF